The clone carrying this T cell receptor (beta chain) has more than one count but fewer than ten. Its target is not known. This sample was included in a study of beta chain features in type 1 diabetes. Study-wide points: Across all four CD4+ subsets, people with type 1 diabetes showed modestly shorter TCRB CDR3s.

Germline V gene data show CDR1 as SGHRS and CDR2 as YFSETQ. Trimming took 0 bases from V and 4 from J, leaving 10 bases between them. This CDR3 is built from 14 residues. Every bit of the isolated RNA underwent reverse transcription, so sequencing read expressed TCRB transcripts. Libraries were prepared by immunoSEQ multiplex PCR; TCRdb keeps only in-frame clonotypes and omits some of them. There are over 350,000 clones in the sample; more than 13% occur only once, and approximately 0.019% lies in the top ten. Based on CD45RO/CCR7/CD25/CD127/CD95/CD27, CD4+ regulatory, stem cell-like memory, naive and central memory cells were sorted.

The sample consisted of naive CD4+ T cells from blood. The TCR originated in a young woman in good health. The chain recombines TRBV5-1 with TRBJ2-5, with D possibly being TRBD2 (5 bases). CDR3 sequence reads: CASSLGPAGETQYF. In DNA form, the CDR3 reads TGCGCCAGCAGCTTGGGGCCTGCGGGAGAGACCCAGTACTTC.